This T cell receptor (beta chain) was sequenced for a study of CD4+ T cells in melanoma (dated by TCRdb to the early 2020s). In terms of the full investigation: The study investigated neoantigen-specific CD4+ T cells in human melanoma.

The paper as a whole reports these results and caveats: Neoantigen-specific CD4+ T cells were reported to be correlated with the function of CD8+ T cells, macrophages and B cells. Diverse differentiation states were reported to be shown by neoantigen-specific CD4+ T cells in melanoma.

As encoded in the germline V gene, CDR1 is SGHTA while CDR2 is FQGNSA. Trimming takes 0 bases off V and 7 bases off J; junction bases not matched to a gene: 8. From cysteine to phenylalanine, the CDR3 is 15 amino acids long. Only the CDR3 part of the read is kept: 45 bases, read in frame from the first base. The donors were melanoma patients. This clone was seen only a few times. The antigen it recognizes is unknown. Per-base quality was not reported, and no clone a single base away is much larger than it. Receptor libraries were prepared by the immunoSEQ multiplex PCR assay. As stored in TCRdb, this immuneACCESS dataset retains in-frame rearrangements with V and J assigned. A fraction of the clones does not appear; measured against another copy, unresolved V genes explain less than half of the discrepancy, and the remainder lacks a known reason. Recorded for this sample are 50,000 to 60,000 clones; roughly two thirds of them occurred a single time. The ten largest clonotypes hold 4.8% of the sample.

The sequence was collected from a human donor with melanoma. Sequenced material: tumor tissue. This receptor chain uses TRBV7-2 and TRBJ1-2; a stretch of 7 junction bases matches TRBD1. The sequenced DNA: TGTGCCAGCAGCTTAGCAATCAGGGGGGCAGTTGGCTACACCTTC. This encodes CASSLAIRGAVGYTF.